The next 28 T cell receptor beta chains were all read from a single sample in a study of shared clonotypes between healthy human individuals. Profiled with immunoSEQ multiplex PCR; TCRdb holds only in-frame clones, not every one. The table has more than 500,000 clones, approximately 95% seen once; the top ten hold under 0.065%. The sample consisted of naive CD4+ T cells sorted from blood. Subset noted: CD45RA+ positively selected. The receptors were gathered from a woman under 40 in good health.

The CDR3 region has the DNA TGCAGTGCTAGATGGAATACGCAGTATTTT. It codes for CSARWNTQYF. The V call is TRBV20-1, the J call TRBJ2-3; D remains unclear. Germline lookup yields CDR1 DFQATT and CDR2 SNEGSKA (reference sequence). V lost 2 bases and J 7 bases, leaving 4 bases between the germline ends. The CDR3 runs 10 residues.

In regard to this clone: This sample includes further DNA sequences coding for the same CDR3. This sequence joins TRBV18 and TRBJ1-5; 7 nucleotides match TRBD1. The V and J ends lost 3 bases and 4 bases, in that order; junction bases with no gene match: 3. The CDR3 is 14 amino acids. CDR1 is KGHSH and CDR2 is LQKENI in the germline V gene. The CDR3 spells CASSPRQGNQPQHF. As DNA, the CDR3 is TGTGCCAGCTCACCGCGACAGGGAAATCAGCCCCAGCATTTT.

This clone was found once. The rearrangement uses TRBV7-9 and TRBJ1-4; D remains ambiguous. Trimming pared 3 bases from V and 7 bases from J, leaving 12 bases between. The CDR3 contains 14 residues. Germline CDR1 reads SEHNR; CDR2 reads FQNEAQ (reference sequence). The CDR3 is CASSLLQFGEKLFF. The CDR3 DNA follows: TGTGCCAGCAGCTTGCTTCAATTCGGTGAAAAACTGTTTTTT.

J is TRBJ2-1 and V is TRBV6-5, with D uncertain. The CDR3 has 16 residues. Germline CDR1 and CDR2: MNHEY and SVGAGI. V lost 3 bases to trimming and J lost 3 bases, with 15 bases between them. The CDR3: CASSYRPATIYNEQFF. The CDR3 region has the DNA TGTGCCAGCAGTTATCGGCCAGCGACCATCTACAATGAGCAGTTCTTC.

The chain carries TRBV18 and TRBJ2-7; tentatively, D is TRBD2 (6 bases). Germline V gives CDR1 KGHSH, CDR2 LQKENI. CDR3 length: 15 residues. V gave up 1 base and J gave up 2 bases, with 12 bases separating them. The CDR3 sequence is CASSPQGGMAYEQYF. For the CDR3, the DNA is TGTGCCAGCTCACCACAGGGCGGGATGGCCTACGAGCAGTACTTC.

The genes are TRBV7-9 and TRBJ2-1, with 11 bases identical to TRBD2. The CDR3 sequence is 16 residues long. The V gene's germline CDR1 is SEHNR and CDR2 FQNEAQ (reference sequence). J gave up 8 bases and V 6 bases, and 12 bases lay outside the gene matches. This CDR3 reads CASSQTTSGRWYEQFF. The CDR3 nucleotides are TGTGCCAGCAGTCAGACTACTAGCGGGAGATGGTATGAGCAGTTCTTC.

The chain has TRBV5-1 and TRBJ2-1, with 9 positions matching TRBD2. Germline-derived CDR1 and CDR2 are SGHRS and YFSETQ. The V and J ends lost 1 base and 6 bases, in that order; junction bases with no gene match: 8. The CDR3 is 16 amino acids. The CDR3 loop reads CASSLSPSGTSNEQFF. The CDR3 DNA follows: TGCGCCAGCAGCTTGTCCCCTAGCGGGACCAGCAATGAGCAGTTCTTC. Combining the CDR3 with reference TRBV5-1 and TRBJ2-1 gives the whole variable domain KAGVTQTPRYLIKTRGQQVTLSCSPISGHRSVSWYQQTPGQGLQFLFEYFSETQRNKGNFPGRFSGRQFSNSRSEMNVSTLELGDSALYLCASSLSPSGTSNEQFFGPGTRLTVL.

The chain combines TRBV23-1 with TRBJ2-5; 12 nucleotides line up with TRBD1. TRBV23-1 is reported as an ORF; its role is uncertain. Trimming cost V 2 bases and J 4 bases; bases outside gene matches: 5. The CDR3 consists of 16 residues. The CDR3 bases are TGCGCCAGCAGTCAACCGGGACAGGGGGCTGGAGAGACCCAGTACTTC. Translating gives CASSQPGQGAGETQYF.

The chain joins TRBV18 to TRBJ1-4; D gene unclear. Trimming stripped 3 bases from V and 2 bases from J, with 13 bases between. Germline CDR1 and CDR2: KGHSH and LQKENI. The CDR3 is 16 residues long. CDR3 amino acids: CASSPRTPETNEKLFF. The CDR3 DNA sequence: TGTGCCAGCTCACCGAGGACGCCTGAGACTAATGAAAAACTGTTTTTT. Variable domain in full (rest from reference TRBV18 and TRBJ1-4): NAGVMQNPRHLVRRRGQEARLRCSPMKGHSHVYWYRQLPEEGLKFMVYLQKENIIDESGMPKERFSAEFPKEGPSILRIQQVVRGDSAAYFCASSPRTPETNEKLFFGSGTQLSVL.

This rearrangement joins TRBV28 to TRBJ2-7, with D perhaps TRBD1 (5 bases). The germline V gene encodes CDR1 MDHEN and CDR2 SYDVKM. Trimming pared 3 bases from V and 0 bases from J, leaving 24 bases between. CDR3 length: 19 residues. CDR3 DNA: TGTGCCAGCAGTTTCCTCCTGCAAAGGACCCCAAGGGGCTCCTACGAGCAGTACTTC. Encoded protein: CASSFLLQRTPRGSYEQYF.

The rearrangement links TRBV11-2 to TRBJ2-4; D is uncertain. CDR1 and CDR2 from the germline V gene are SGHAT and FQNNGV. CDR3 length: 16 amino acids. Trimming shortened V by 0 bases and J by 0 bases, and 9 bases separated the two germline ends. This chain's CDR3 is CASSLEVFLAKNIQYF. The CDR3 bases are TGTGCCAGCAGCTTAGAAGTGTTCTTAGCCAAAAACATTCAGTACTTC.

The chain is built from TRBV5-5 and TRBJ1-1; D is undetermined. This CDR3 region has 14 residues. Germline V lookup: CDR1 SGHKS, CDR2 YYEKEE (reference sequence). Trimming shortened V by 2 bases and J by 1 base, and 9 bases separated the two germline ends. CDR3 sequence reads: CASSFGRRNTEAFF. The CDR3 DNA follows: TGTGCCAGCAGCTTCGGACGTCGGAACACTGAAGCTTTCTTT.

The J gene is TRBJ2-1, the V gene TRBV15; D remains ambiguous. Trimming removed 5 bases at V and 5 bases at J, with 16 bases between. CDR1 LNHNV and CDR2 YYDKDF come from the germline V gene (reference sequence). CDR3 length equals 15 residues. The CDR3 sequence is CATSLLTSVNNEQFF. In DNA form, the CDR3 reads TGTGCCACCAGCCTACTAACGTCGGTAAACAATGAGCAGTTCTTC.

This clone was picked up one time. The rearrangement links TRBV2 to TRBJ2-7, with D possibly TRBD2 on 5 matching bases. This CDR3 is 14 amino acids long. Trimming stripped 7 bases from V and 3 bases from J, with 16 bases between. CDR1 is SNHLY and CDR2 is FYNNEI in the germline V gene. CDR3 bases: TGTGCCAGCAATAGAGCGGACTCCCTCTACGAGCAGTACTTC. Its protein product is CASNRADSLYEQYF.

This clone has only one observation. V usage is TRBV6-1 and J usage is TRBJ1-3, with a weak D call TRBD1 (5 bases). The V end was cut by 3 bases, the J end by 5 bases, with 8 bases between. The CDR3 spans 13 residues. Per germline, CDR1 MNHNS and CDR2 SASEGT. Here the CDR3 reads CASSETERNTIYF. Written as DNA, the CDR3 is TGTGCCAGCAGTGAGACAGAAAGAAACACCATATATTTT.

V is TRBV27 and J is TRBJ2-1; no reliable D call. Trimming removed 5 bases at V and 0 bases at J, with 20 bases between. CDR1 and CDR2 (germline): MNHEY, SMNVEV (reference sequence). This CDR3 is built from 18 residues. CDR3 nucleotides: TGTGCCAGCAGTCCCCACTTCGTCCCTCCGAGCTCCTACAATGAGCAGTTCTTC. Its translation is CASSPHFVPPSSYNEQFF.

In its sample, this clone was seen once. V and J are TRBV4-1 and TRBJ2-5; the match to TRBD2 covers 9 bases. The CDR3 runs 19 residues. Germline V gene sequence: CDR1 MGHRA, CDR2 YSYEKL. V shed 0 bases and J 4 bases; nucleotides not matched to a gene: 15. The CDR3: CASSQDGAIPGTSRETQYF. The CDR3 DNA reads as TGCGCCAGCAGCCAAGATGGCGCAATTCCCGGGACTAGCAGAGAGACCCAGTACTTC.

This clone was detected only a few times. CDR3 DNA sequence: TGTGCCAGCAGCGACCAAGAGACCCAGTACTTC. It is translated as CASSDQETQYF. V usage is TRBV9 and J usage is TRBJ2-5; no firm D call. Trimming cost V 3 bases and J 0 bases, with 0 bases left between them. The CDR3 loop spans 11 amino acids. CDR1 and CDR2 from the germline V gene are SGDLS and YYNGEE.

This rearrangement joins TRBV27 to TRBJ2-7, with TRBD1 matching 8 bases. V gave up 6 bases and J gave up 6 bases; unmatched junction bases: 10. This CDR3 has 14 amino acids. Germline V gives CDR1 MNHEY, CDR2 SMNVEV (reference sequence). The CDR3 reads CASRPGQASGEQYF. The CDR3 DNA reads TGTGCCAGCAGGCCGGGACAGGCCTCCGGCGAGCAGTACTTC.

The chain couples TRBV19 to TRBJ1-5; D is perhaps TRBD1 (5 bases). In germline, CDR1 is LNHDA, CDR2 SQIVND (reference sequence). V was trimmed by 3 bases and J by 0 bases, leaving 15 bases between them. The CDR3 length is 17 residues. The CDR3 loop reads CASSIGGPAYSNQPQHF. CDR3 in DNA: TGTGCCAGTAGTATTGGGGGTCCCGCGTATAGCAATCAGCCCCAGCATTTT.

The CDR3 bases are TGTGCCAGCAGTTACTCGGGGGAGGGAGCTTTCTTT. Residues: CASSYSGEGAFF. The chain links TRBV6-6 to TRBJ1-1; TRBD1 might be the D (5 bases). Per the germline V gene, CDR1 is MNHNY and CDR2 is SVGAGI (reference sequence). Trimming took off 0 bases at V and 10 bases at J, with 9 bases between the two ends. The CDR3 is 12 residues long.

The gene calls are TRBV5-1 and TRBJ1-4; no reliable D call. The CDR3 runs to 13 residues. V dropped 0 bases and J dropped 8 bases, with 8 bases sitting between them. From germline, CDR1 is SGHRS and CDR2 YFSETQ. The chain's CDR3 is CASSLVGREKLFF. CDR3 in DNA: TGCGCCAGCAGCTTGGTTGGGCGGGAAAAACTGTTTTTT.

The chain uses TRBV11-2 and TRBJ1-1; no clear D gene. Deletions cut 4 bases from V and 8 bases from J, with 23 bases between. Germline V lookup: CDR1 SGHAT, CDR2 FQNNGV. This CDR3 spans 16 amino acids. The chain's CDR3 is CASSSIPTRSPREAFF. The CDR3 nucleotides read TGTGCCAGCAGCTCTATCCCGACCCGGTCTCCTCGGGAAGCTTTCTTT.

This clone has only a few counts. The sample contains more than one DNA sequence encoding this CDR3. The chain is built from TRBV18 and TRBJ1-5; a weak D match, TRBD1 (5 bases). CDR3 size: 14 residues. Trimming cost V 6 bases and J 0 bases, with 9 bases left between them. Germline-derived CDR1 and CDR2 are KGHSH and LQKENI. CDR3 amino acids: CASSPRDSNQPQHF. The CDR3 nucleotides are TGTGCCAGCTCCCCCAGGGATAGCAATCAGCCCCAGCATTTT. The whole variable domain, remainder taken from reference TRBV18 and TRBJ1-5, is NAGVMQNPRHLVRRRGQEARLRCSPMKGHSHVYWYRQLPEEGLKFMVYLQKENIIDESGMPKERFSAEFPKEGPSILRIQQVVRGDSAAYFCASSPRDSNQPQHFGDGTRLSIL.

The chain recombines TRBV15 with TRBJ2-7; D assignment may be TRBD1 or TRBD2 (6 bases each). Looked up from germline, CDR1 is LNHNV and CDR2 is YYDKDF (reference sequence). Trimming stripped 1 base from V and 6 bases from J, with 25 bases between. The CDR3 consists of 18 residues. As DNA, the CDR3 is TGTGCCACCAGCAGAGGAGGGCGTTTCGGGGGCGGACCAGGCGAGCAGTACTTC. Translated: CATSRGGRFGGGPGEQYF.

V gene TRBV10-3 combines with J gene TRBJ2-3; 12 positions match TRBD2. The CDR3 is 16 amino acids. Germline loops: CDR1 ENHRY, CDR2 SYGVKD. V was clipped by 6 bases and J by 2 bases; unmatched bases: 6. The CDR3 coding sequence is TGTGCCATCAGGACCGGACTAGCGGGGTACACAGATACGCAGTATTTT. This gives the protein CAIRTGLAGYTDTQYF.

V gene TRBV6-5 combines with J gene TRBJ1-1; 8 bases are a match to TRBD1. This CDR3 is 14 amino acids long. Unmatched junction bases numbered 9, after V lost 8 bases and J lost 4 bases. CDR1 and CDR2 (germline): MNHEY, SVGAGI. The DNA of the CDR3 is TGTGCCAGCGGACCAGGGGGCGCGGGCACTGAAGCTTTCTTT. Residues: CASGPGGAGTEAFF.

Worth noting for this clone: Other DNA sequences from this sample encode an identical CDR3 as well. Here the CDR3 DNA reads TGTGCCAGCAGTTTATTGGCTGGAAACACCATATATTTT. Amino acid sequence: CASSLLAGNTIYF. The J gene is TRBJ1-3, the V gene TRBV28; D remains ambiguous. The CDR3 runs 13 residues. CDR1 is MDHEN and CDR2 is SYDVKM in the germline V gene. With 1 base removed from V and 2 bases from J, the gap between germline ends came to 3 bases.